This T cell receptor (beta chain) was recorded in a study of control samples from healthy donors and cancer patients (dated by TCRdb to 2018 to 2021). Looking up the germline V gene (reference sequence) yields CDR1 SGHNT and CDR2 YYREEE. V trim: 4 bases; J trim: 1 base; unmatched bases: 5. Inclusive of the bounding cysteine and valine, the CDR3 is 16 residues long. The entry retains the CDR3 DNA only, 48 bases that are in frame from base 1. As concerns this clone: The clone's antigen remains unknown. Base quality data are lacking; no much larger clone is found one base away.

Libraries were prepared through the immunoSEQ multiplex PCR assay. The table was pulled from immuneACCESS by TCRdb, which kept in-frame rearrangements only. Such tables lose some clones; where checked, under half of the loss comes from unresolved V genes, and the rest has no known cause. The sample includes around 230,000 clones, with over 90% observed a single time. Jointly, the top ten make up about 1.6% of the sample. This sequence was found in a man between 50 and 59 years old in good health. The sample comprised blood. The V gene is TRBV5-4 and the J gene is TRBJ2-7; 13 bases in the junction line up with TRBD2. CDR3 reads: CASSRTSGGLSYEQYV. The bases read TGTGCCAGCAGCCGGACTAGCGGGGGCCTGTCCTACGAGCAGTACGTC.